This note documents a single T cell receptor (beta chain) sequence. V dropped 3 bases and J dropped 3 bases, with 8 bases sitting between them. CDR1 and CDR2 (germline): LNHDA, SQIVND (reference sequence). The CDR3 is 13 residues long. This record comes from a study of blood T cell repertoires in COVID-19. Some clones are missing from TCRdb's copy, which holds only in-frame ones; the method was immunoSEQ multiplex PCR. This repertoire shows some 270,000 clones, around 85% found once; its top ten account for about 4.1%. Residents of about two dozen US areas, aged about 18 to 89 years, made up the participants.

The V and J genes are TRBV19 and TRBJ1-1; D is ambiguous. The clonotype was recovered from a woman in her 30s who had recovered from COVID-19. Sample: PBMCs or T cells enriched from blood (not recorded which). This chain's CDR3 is CASSIQVDTEAFF. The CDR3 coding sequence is TGTGCCAGTAGTATCCAGGTGGACACTGAAGCTTTCTTT.